This TCR beta chain was observed in a study of blood T cell repertoires in COVID-19. Sequenced by immunoSEQ multiplex PCR; TCRdb stores in-frame clones only, minus some. The sample lists 50,000 to 75,000 clones, about four fifths occurring once. Germline CDR1 is GTSNPN and CDR2 is SVGIG (reference sequence). The CDR3 is 15 residues long. The V and J ends lost 2 bases and 0 bases, in that order; junction bases with no gene match: 6. The source is a human donor in a cohort sampled during active COVID-19. The sample taken for sequencing was peripheral blood. This chain joins TRBV30 and TRBJ2-7; TRBD2 matches at 8 bases. CDR3: CAWSTGGAGSYEQYF. CDR3 nucleotide sequence: TGTGCCTGGAGTACCGGGGGGGCCGGCTCCTACGAGCAGTACTTC. The full variable domain, its missing parts supplied by reference TRBV30 and TRBJ2-7, is SQTIHQWPATLVQPVGSPLSLECTVEGTSNPNLYWYRQAAGRGLQLLFYSVGIGQISSEVPQNLSASRPQDRQFILSSKKLLLSDSGFYLCAWSTGGAGSYEQYFGPGTRLTVT.